Listed below are T cell receptor beta chains from one sample, sequenced in a study of long-term antiretroviral therapy in people with HIV. Libraries were prepared by immunoSEQ multiplex PCR; TCRdb keeps only in-frame clonotypes and omits some of them. The table includes roughly 18,000 clones, 80% detected once. Sample: unsorted PBMCs, taken 2.9 years after starting antiretroviral therapy. The receptors stem from a woman aged 30 to 39 with HIV. The conserved cysteine and the conserved F or W are not part of the CDR3 here.

j_call v_call cdr3_aa
TRBJ1-1 TRBV27 ASSLSRGGTEAF
TRBJ2-1 TRBV6-6 ASCSYRTPNEQF
TRBJ1-1 TRBV18 ASSPLMNGQGMWGNTEAF
TRBJ2-5 TRBV14 ASSRSRYRQVLQETQY
TRBJ2-2 TRBV7-4 ASSLAGPIEGGELF
TRBJ1-1 TRBV28 ASSLQGWTEAF
TRBJ1-1 TRBV9 ASSVTQGTTEAF
TRBJ2-3 TRBV6-1 ASSPGQNTDTQY
TRBJ1-5 TRBV18 ASSQGPAGNQPQH
TRBJ2-5 TRBV27 ASDPLGTQY
TRBJ1-1 TRBV19 ASPPRGQGATEAF
TRBJ1-1 TRBV2 ASSEAHPTGYTEAF
TRBJ1-4 TRBV7-9 ASSLRGGNEKLF
TRBJ2-1 TRBV10-2 ASNWNRGLEEQF
TRBJ1-1 TRBV6-5 ASSSLQGNTEAF
TRBJ1-5 TRBV5-8 ASSLRRDRVNQPQH
TRBJ1-1 TRBV27 ASSFVRGEAF
TRBJ2-1 TRBV30 AWSADYNEQF
TRBJ1-1 TRBV19 ASSIWGGLSGEAF
TRBJ2-7 TRBV27 ASRTGGDEQY
TRBJ2-2 TRBV2 ASSKRAGLGTGELF
TRBJ1-1 TRBV19 ASSIVGGTMAF
TRBJ2-3 TRBV5-1 ASSLGTVTDTQY
TRBJ2-1 TRBV5-1 ASSLRGGNEQF
TRBJ2-1 TRBV29-1 SLTGEEF
TRBJ2-1 TRBV4-1 ASSRKRGDSRNEQF
TRBJ2-2 TRBV9 ASRGTSGVNGELF
TRBJ2-6 TRBV9 ASSVSGTSGANVLT
TRBJ1-1 TRBV30 AWNGDNSMNTEAF
TRBJ1-2 TRBV19 ASSSPGTGYWDYGYT
TRBJ2-1 TRBV5-4 ASSGGQTYNEQF